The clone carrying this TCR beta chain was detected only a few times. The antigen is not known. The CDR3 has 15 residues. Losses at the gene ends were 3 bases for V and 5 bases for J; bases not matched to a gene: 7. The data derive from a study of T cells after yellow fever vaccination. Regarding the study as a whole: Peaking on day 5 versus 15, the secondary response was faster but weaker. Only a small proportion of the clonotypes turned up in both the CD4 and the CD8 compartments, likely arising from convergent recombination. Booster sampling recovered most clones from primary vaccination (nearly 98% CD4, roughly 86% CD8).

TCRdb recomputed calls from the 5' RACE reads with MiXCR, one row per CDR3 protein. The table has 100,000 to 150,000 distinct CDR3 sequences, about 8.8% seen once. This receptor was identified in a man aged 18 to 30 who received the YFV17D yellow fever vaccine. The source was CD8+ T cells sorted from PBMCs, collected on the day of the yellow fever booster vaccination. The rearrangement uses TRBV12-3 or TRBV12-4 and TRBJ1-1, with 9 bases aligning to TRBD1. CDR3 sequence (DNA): TGTGCCAGCAGTTTCGGGGACAGGGTACGAACTGAAGCTTTCTTT. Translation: CASSFGDRVRTEAFF.